This record concerns one TCR beta chain sequence. Its matching antigen is unknown. The source of the sample is a study of PD-L1 blockade in urothelial cancer. The wider study: T cell content in blood samples showed a median of around 140,000. Study conclusions and caveats: Better survival was predicted by below-median pretreatment blood TCR clonality.

Noted time point: pretreatment peripheral blood. Patients in the study were battling locally advanced or metastatic urothelial carcinoma. Germline-derived CDR1 and CDR2 are SGHNT and YENEEA. The length of the CDR3 is 15 residues. The V and J ends lost 0 bases and 2 bases respectively, with 8 bases between them. TCRdb's copy holds only in-frame clones and misses some; the assay was immunoSEQ multiplex PCR. The sample consists of fewer than 60,000 clones, around four fifths of them appearing once. This TCR derives from a man in his 70s with urothelial cancer. The rearrangement links TRBV11-3 to TRBJ2-1; no reliable D call. Source: PBMCs, taken around atezolizumab (anti-PD-L1) treatment. The DNA of the CDR3 is TGTGCCAGCAGCTTAGAGGCTTCCCCCTACAATGAGCAGTTCTTC. It specifies CASSLEASPYNEQFF.